This T cell receptor (beta chain) is drawn from a study of T cell clones after liver transplantation. Study at large: Pre-transplant mixed lymphocyte reactions yielded third-party-reactive TCRbeta sequences as comparators for graft-donor-reactive sequences. Draws occurred before transplant, before withdrawal, and after complete or failed withdrawal. Findings and caveats of the study: The donor-reactive repertoire was only partly measurable in two subjects, lacking donor cells. Post-transplant time points were not standardized, so conclusions are preliminary.

V was clipped by 4 bases and J by 4 bases, with 16 bases between them. The CDR3 runs to 15 residues. Germline-derived CDR1 and CDR2 are LNHDA and SQIVND (reference sequence). As to this clone: No antigen is known for it.

Method: immunoSEQ multiplex PCR; TCRdb's copy keeps in-frame clones and lacks some. The sample yields fewer than 110,000 clones, 80% to 90% seen once. The chain is built from TRBV19 and TRBJ2-5, with a weak D call TRBD2 (5 bases). This clonotype was sampled from a human patient who received a liver transplant. Some T cells here may be from the graft donor. Sequencing used CD4+ T cells from blood, obtained about 50 months after liver transplant. CDR3 in DNA: TGTGCCAGTAGTAGCACCGGAACTCGGGGAGAGACCCAGTACTTC. Protein: CASSSTGTRGETQYF. The whole variable domain, filled in from reference TRBV19 and TRBJ2-5, reads DGGITQSPKYLFRKEGQNVTLSCEQNLNHDAMYWYRQDPGQGLRLIYYSQIVNDFQKGDIAEGYSVSREKKESFPLTVTSAQKNPTAFYLCASSSTGTRGETQYFGPGTRLLVL.